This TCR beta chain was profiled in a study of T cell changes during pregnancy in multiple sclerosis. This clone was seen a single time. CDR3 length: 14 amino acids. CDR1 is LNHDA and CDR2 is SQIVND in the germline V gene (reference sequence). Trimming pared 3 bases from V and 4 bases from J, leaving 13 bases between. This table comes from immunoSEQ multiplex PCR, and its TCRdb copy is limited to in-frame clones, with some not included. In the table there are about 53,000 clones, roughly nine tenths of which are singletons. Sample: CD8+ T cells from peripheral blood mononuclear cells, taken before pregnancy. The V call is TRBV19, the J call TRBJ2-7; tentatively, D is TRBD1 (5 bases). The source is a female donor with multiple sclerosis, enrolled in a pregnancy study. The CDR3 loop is CASSIPGHYYEQYF. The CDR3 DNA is TGTGCCAGTAGTATCCCTGGACACTATTACGAGCAGTACTTC.